The rows below give T cell receptor beta chains drawn from one sample of a study of blood T cell repertoires in COVID-19. Clones were sequenced by immunoSEQ multiplex PCR, and TCRdb holds only the in-frame ones, with some missing. The top ten clones hold about 0.98% of a sample with 180,000 or so clones, 86% of them seen once. Sequences were obtained from peripheral blood. Every receptor here comes from a young man with acute or convalescent COVID-19. Both conserved end residues are part of each CDR3. Each record gives: V gene, J gene, D gene, clone size, CDR3 protein, CDR3 DNA. The D gene is left open where the match is weak. Expanded clones are given a class, and other clones once, few, many or no size at all.

>TRBV28|TRBJ2-3|TRBD2|-
CASSLFLAGADTQYF
TGTGCCAGCAGTTTATTTTTAGCGGGGGCAGATACGCAGTATTTT
>TRBV28|TRBJ2-5|-|-
CASSLLQGGETQYF
TGTGCCAGCAGTTTATTACAGGGCGGCGAGACCCAGTACTTC
>TRBV6-6|TRBJ2-3|-|-
CASRYGRSTDTQYF
TGTGCCAGCAGATACGGTCGGTCCACAGATACGCAGTATTTT
>TRBV4-2|TRBJ1-1|-|-
CASSQDRRGPATEAFF
TGTGCCAGCAGCCAAGATAGGAGGGGCCCCGCCACTGAAGCTTTCTTT
>TRBV5-1|TRBJ2-3|TRBD1|-
CASSFGDREYTQYF
TGCGCCAGCAGCTTTGGAGACAGGGAATATACGCAGTATTTT
>TRBV6-5|TRBJ1-1|-|-
CASREQGNTEAFF
TGTGCCAGCCGGGAACAGGGGAACACTGAAGCTTTCTTT
>TRBV30|TRBJ1-1|-|-
CAWKHHTEAFF
TGTGCCTGGAAACACCACACTGAAGCTTTCTTT
>TRBV5-8|TRBJ1-2|-|-
CASSLGTTNYGYTF
TGTGCCAGCAGCTTGGGGACAACTAACTATGGCTACACCTTC
>TRBV29-1|TRBJ1-1|-|-
CSVVRYNTEAFF
TGCAGCGTTGTCAGGTATAACACTGAAGCTTTCTTT
>TRBV27|TRBJ1-2|TRBD1|-
CASSSGGGNYGYTF
TGTGCCAGCAGCTCAGGGGGCGGCAACTATGGCTACACCTTC
>TRBV30|TRBJ2-4|-|-
CAWTLKNIQYF
TGTGCCTGGACACTAAAAAACATTCAGTACTTC
>TRBV5-8|TRBJ2-1|-|-
CASSLVVDSYNEQFF
TGTGCCAGCAGCTTGGTCGTAGACTCCTACAATGAGCAGTTCTTC
>TRBV9|TRBJ1-1|TRBD1|-
CASSVGQGYTEAFF
TGTGCCAGCAGCGTAGGACAGGGGTACACTGAAGCTTTCTTT
>TRBV3-1/TRBV3-2|TRBJ1-3|-|-
CASSQVPGSGNTIYF
TGTGCCAGCAGCCAAGTACCAGGGTCTGGAAACACCATATATTTT
>TRBV30|TRBJ1-1|TRBD1|-
CAGRQGANTEAFF
TGTGCCGGGAGACAGGGGGCGAACACTGAAGCTTTCTTT
>TRBV30|TRBJ1-2|-|-
CAWSVWKNSEGYTF
TGTGCCTGGAGTGTTTGGAAAAATTCGGAGGGCTACACCTTC
>TRBV9|TRBJ2-3|-|-
CASSSELGTDTQYF
TGTGCCAGCAGCTCCGAATTAGGCACAGATACGCAGTATTTT
>TRBV7-9|TRBJ2-7|TRBD1|-
CASSLRGFNEQYF
TGTGCCAGCAGCCTCAGGGGGTTCAACGAGCAGTACTTC
>TRBV4-1|TRBJ1-1|-|-
CASSQVEKGGTEAFF
TGCGCCAGCAGCCAAGTTGAAAAAGGGGGCACTGAAGCTTTCTTT
>TRBV3-1/TRBV3-2|TRBJ1-4|-|once
CASSQRGPKGEKLFF
TGTGCCAGCAGCCAAAGGGGCCCGAAGGGTGAAAAACTGTTTTTT
>TRBV5-4|TRBJ1-6|-|-
CASSSTYNSPLHF
TGTGCCAGCAGCTCTACCTATAATTCACCCCTCCACTTT
>TRBV9|TRBJ1-2|TRBD1|-
CASSGGGAGQLSTPYGYTF
TGTGCCAGCAGCGGTGGAGGGGCGGGACAGCTATCCACGCCTTATGGCTACACCTTC